A single sample is the source of the 14 T cell receptor beta chains below, sequenced in a study of T cell changes during pregnancy in multiple sclerosis. Repertoires were generated with immunoSEQ multiplex PCR, while TCRdb's copy carries only in-frame clones and drops some. The sample holds around 35,000 clones, roughly nine tenths seen once. Sequencing was performed on CD8+ T cells from peripheral blood mononuclear cells, taken after pregnancy. All receptors come from a female donor with multiple sclerosis, enrolled in a pregnancy study.

The gene calls are TRBV4-1 and TRBJ2-3; 7 nucleotides agree with TRBD1. This CDR3 is built from 16 residues. Germline V gene lookup returns CDR1 MGHRA and CDR2 YSYEKL. With V trimmed by 4 bases and J by 1 base, 8 bases remained unmatched. The CDR3 spells CASSPRTGPRTDTQYF. The CDR3 DNA reads as TGCGCCAGCAGCCCCAGGACAGGCCCCCGCACAGATACGCAGTATTTT.

The gene calls are TRBV30 and TRBJ1-2; no firm D call. Deletions cut 1 base from V and 4 bases from J, with 7 bases between. The CDR3 loop spans 12 amino acids. CDR1 GTSNPN and CDR2 SVGIG come from the germline V gene (reference sequence). Here the CDR3 reads CAWSGAVYGYTF. DNA for the CDR3: TGTGCCTGGAGTGGGGCAGTCTATGGCTACACCTTC. Full variable domain (remainder filled in from reference TRBV30 and TRBJ1-2): SQTIHQWPATLVQPVGSPLSLECTVEGTSNPNLYWYRQAAGRGLQLLFYSVGIGQISSEVPQNLSASRPQDRQFILSSKKLLLSDSGFYLCAWSGAVYGYTFGSGTRLTVV.

This clone was seen once. This chain uses TRBV5-5 with TRBJ1-3; D gene ambiguous. The CDR3 totals 12 residues. V was pared by 7 bases and J by 3 bases, with 8 bases between. Germline CDR1 and CDR2: SGHKS and YYEKEE (reference sequence). CDR3 DNA: TGTGCCAGCTTAGGAGGTGGAAACACCATATATTTT. Translating gives CASLGGGNTIYF.

By share of the sample, this clone is medium-sized. The chain joins TRBV5-4 to TRBJ2-7, with 8 bases that match TRBD1. There are 16 residues in the CDR3. Germline values: CDR1 SGHNT, CDR2 YYREEE (reference sequence). The V gene end was trimmed by 1 base and the J gene end by 2 bases; junction bases not matched to a gene: 8. CDR3 loop: CASSLYPGQAPYEQYF. In nucleotides, the CDR3 is TGTGCCAGCAGCTTGTACCCGGGACAGGCCCCCTACGAGCAGTACTTC. Full variable domain (missing parts from reference TRBV5-4 and TRBJ2-7): ETGVTQSPTHLIKTRGQQVTLRCSSQSGHNTVSWYQQALGQGPQFIFQYYREEENGRGNFPPRFSGLQFPNYSSELNVNALELDDSALYLCASSLYPGQAPYEQYFGPGTRLTVT.

This chain joins TRBV7-9 and TRBJ2-7; D not certain. Germline V lookup: CDR1 SEHNR, CDR2 FQNEAQ (reference sequence). The V and J ends lost 1 base and 3 bases respectively, with 4 bases between them. The CDR3 is made up of 12 amino acids. The CDR3: CASSLGYYEQYF. The CDR3 DNA sequence: TGTGCCAGCAGCTTAGGCTACTACGAGCAGTACTTC.

The chain employs TRBV18 and TRBJ2-3; 7 bases match TRBD2. With 3 bases clipped from V and 4 bases from J, the junction kept 7 bases outside the gene matches. The CDR3 loop spans 15 amino acids. Germline V gene data show CDR1 as KGHSH and CDR2 as LQKENI. CDR3 bases: TGTGCCAGCTCACCGGCGTGGGGGGGGGCAGATACGCAGTATTTT. Its translation is CASSPAWGGADTQYF.

This clone was seen a few times. This chain links TRBV27 with TRBJ1-1; D gene uncertain. Germline V gene lookup returns CDR1 MNHEY and CDR2 SMNVEV (reference sequence). The length of the CDR3 is 13 residues. Trimming stripped 3 bases from V and 2 bases from J, with 7 bases between. The CDR3 DNA sequence: TGTGCCAGCAGTTTTGTCCCTAACACTGAAGCTTTCTTT. Translating it yields CASSFVPNTEAFF.

This chain links TRBV4-1 with TRBJ2-7; 10 bases are shared with TRBD2. Germline CDR1 is MGHRA and CDR2 is YSYEKL. This CDR3 has 16 amino acids. V lost 5 bases and J lost 3; bases outside the gene matches: 10. The CDR3 nucleotides are TGCGCCAGCAGCTTTCCTTCTAGCGGGGGAGTCTACGAGCAGTACTTC. This sequence encodes CASSFPSSGGVYEQYF.

This clone was recorded once. This chain links TRBV15 with TRBJ2-5; 8 positions agree with TRBD2. Looked up from germline, CDR1 is LNHNV and CDR2 is YYDKDF (reference sequence). The V segment lost 2 bases and the J segment 2 bases; nucleotides outside the gene matches: 4. CDR3 length: 15 amino acids. DNA for the CDR3: TGTGCCACCAGCAGAACGCGGGGGGCACAAGAGACCCAGTACTTC. Protein sequence: CATSRTRGAQETQYF.

V usage is TRBV27 and J usage is TRBJ2-1; D is unresolved. Trimming removed 3 bases from V and 8 bases from J, with 11 bases in between. This CDR3 is built from 13 residues. Germline CDR1 is MNHEY and CDR2 is SMNVEV (reference sequence). The CDR3 DNA is TGTGCCAGCAGTTTTGGCCTCGAGGATGAGCAGTTCTTC. Protein product: CASSFGLEDEQFF.

V is TRBV7-9 and J is TRBJ2-3; 8 positions agree with TRBD2. V dropped 4 bases and J dropped 2; count of bases not matched to a gene: 8. The CDR3 has 16 residues. Germline CDR1 reads SEHNR; CDR2 reads FQNEAQ (reference sequence). The CDR3 spells CASSWLASGFTDTQYF. The CDR3 DNA reads as TGTGCCAGCAGCTGGTTGGCTAGCGGGTTCACAGATACGCAGTATTTT. Full variable domain (missing parts from reference TRBV7-9 and TRBJ2-3): DTGVSQNPRHKITKRGQNVTFRCDPISEHNRLYWYRQTLGQGPEFLTYFQNEAQLEKSRLLSDRFSAERPKGSFSTLEIQRTEQGDSAMYLCASSWLASGFTDTQYFGPGTRLTVL.

The chain links TRBV6-6 to TRBJ2-7; D may be TRBD1 (6 bases). Germline V gives CDR1 MNHNY, CDR2 SVGAGI (reference sequence). The length of the CDR3 is 16 residues. Trimming shortened V by 2 bases and J by 0 bases, and 14 bases separated the two germline ends. CDR3 amino acids: CASSYPPDSISYEQYF. In nucleotides, the CDR3 is TGTGCCAGCAGTTACCCCCCGGACAGTATCTCCTACGAGCAGTACTTC.

This chain uses TRBV27 with TRBJ2-3; 9 nucleotides align to TRBD2. Looked up from germline, CDR1 is MNHEY and CDR2 is SMNVEV (reference sequence). The CDR3 extends over 14 amino acids. J gave up 6 bases and V 6 bases, and 7 bases lay outside the gene matches. CDR3 region: CASSYAGGLDTQYF. As DNA, the CDR3 is TGTGCCAGCAGCTATGCGGGGGGGCTTGATACGCAGTATTTT.

J is TRBJ2-3 and V is TRBV6-6; the D is unclear. The CDR3 covers 15 residues. From germline, CDR1 is MNHNY and CDR2 SVGAGI (reference sequence). Trimming shortened V by 6 bases and J by 0 bases, and 13 bases separated the two germline ends. CDR3 in amino acids: CASRVTLSSTDTQYF. The CDR3 region has the DNA TGTGCCAGCAGAGTAACTCTATCTAGCACAGATACGCAGTATTTT.